These 3 T cell receptor beta chains came from one sample sequenced in a study of blood T cell repertoires in COVID-19. This table comes from immunoSEQ multiplex PCR, and its TCRdb copy is limited to in-frame clones, with some not included. Here the sample spans some 300,000 clones, about 91% being singletons. The sample was peripheral blood. The receptors come from a woman in her twenties or thirties who had recovered from COVID-19.

This chain joins TRBV28 and TRBJ2-2; weak D call: TRBD2 (6 bases). This CDR3 has 15 residues. Germline loops: CDR1 MDHEN, CDR2 SYDVKM. The ends were cut back, 0 bases at V and 7 bases at J, with 12 bases in the middle. The CDR3 spells CASSLWEGDNGELFF. In DNA, the CDR3 is TGTGCCAGCAGTTTATGGGAGGGTGATAACGGGGAGCTGTTTTTT. Filled out from reference TRBV28 and TRBJ2-2, the complete variable domain reads DVKVTQSSRYLVKRTGEKVFLECVQDMDHENMFWYRQDPGLGLRLIYFSYDVKMKEKGDIPEGYSVSREKKERFSLILESASTNQTSMYLCASSLWEGDNGELFFGEGSRLTVL.

This chain uses TRBV19 with TRBJ1-5; TRBD1 matches at 7 bases. J was trimmed by 5 bases and V by 10 bases; bases with no gene match: 8. Per germline, CDR1 LNHDA and CDR2 SQIVND (reference sequence). The CDR3 length is 13 residues. DNA for the CDR3: TGTGCCACCTCAGACAGGGCCCATCAGCCCCAGCATTTT. Residues: CATSDRAHQPQHF.

The genes are TRBV29-1 and TRBJ1-6; TRBD1 is a possible D gene (6 bases). Germline-derived CDR1 and CDR2 are SQVTM and ANQGSEA. This CDR3 comprises 14 residues. Trimming pared 1 base from V and 10 bases from J, leaving 14 bases between. The chain's CDR3 is CSVEGKQGDSPLHF. The CDR3 DNA sequence: TGCAGCGTTGAAGGAAAACAGGGAGACTCACCCCTCCACTTT.